This entry lists 29 T cell receptor beta chains sequenced from one sample in a study of cytomegalovirus exposure and HLA in healthy donors. This PCR relied on a set of 60 Vbeta primers and 13 Jbeta primers. The table came from immunoSEQ multiplex PCR; TCRdb's copy has only in-frame clones and leaves some out. This repertoire includes tens of thousands of clones. Sequences were obtained from PBMCs. Receptor source: a female donor in good health and CMV-seropositive.

This rearrangement joins TRBV5-4 to TRBJ2-5; 8 bases are a match to TRBD2. The V gene's germline CDR1 is SGHNT and CDR2 YYREEE (reference sequence). V gave up 0 bases and J gave up 5 bases; unmatched junction bases: 6. The CDR3 spans 15 residues. The CDR3 loop reads CASSLDLAGGETQYF. DNA of the CDR3: TGTGCCAGCAGCTTGGATCTAGCGGGCGGTGAGACCCAGTACTTC.

V gene TRBV6-1 combines with J gene TRBJ2-3, with TRBD2 matching 10 bases. Per germline, CDR1 MNHNS and CDR2 SASEGT. This CDR3 has 13 residues. With V trimmed by 8 bases and J by 4 bases, 3 bases remained unmatched. This CDR3 is CASSSGRPDTQYF. CDR3 DNA: TGTGCCAGCTCTAGCGGGAGACCAGATACGCAGTATTTT.

V usage is TRBV4-1 and J usage is TRBJ1-1; maybe TRBD1 (5 bases). CDR3 length: 13 amino acids. V dropped 3 bases and J dropped 4 bases, with 9 bases sitting between them. Per the germline V gene, CDR1 is MGHRA and CDR2 is YSYEKL. In DNA form, the CDR3 reads TGCGCCAGCAGCCAGGGGCAGGGCACTGAAGCTTTCTTT. Translation: CASSQGQGTEAFF.

A note on this clone: One junction end disagrees with the germline gene, perhaps due to a read error. The V and J genes are TRBV6-6 and TRBJ1-1; 7 nucleotides align to TRBD1. CDR1 is MNHNY, CDR2 SVGAGI, per germline (reference sequence). The length of the CDR3 is 15 residues. The CDR3 sequence is CASSYAQGLNTEDFF. CDR3 bases: TGTGCCAGCAGTTACGCACAGGGGCTGAACACTGAAGATTTCTTT.

The J gene is TRBJ2-1, the V gene TRBV5-1, with 8 nucleotides matching TRBD2. V dropped 4 bases and J dropped 7; count of bases not matched to a gene: 19. Germline V gene sequence: CDR1 SGHRS, CDR2 YFSETQ. The CDR3 length is 18 residues. In nucleotides, the CDR3 is TGCGCCAGCAGCCTGAAGGGGTCAGGGTCTAGCGGGTCAAATGAGCAGTTCTTC. Protein: CASSLKGSGSSGSNEQFF. The full variable domain, its missing parts supplied by reference TRBV5-1 and TRBJ2-1, is KAGVTQTPRYLIKTRGQQVTLSCSPISGHRSVSWYQQTPGQGLQFLFEYFSETQRNKGNFPGRFSGRQFSNSRSEMNVSTLELGDSALYLCASSLKGSGSSGSNEQFFGPGTRLTVL.

The gene calls are TRBV7-3 and TRBJ2-1, with 7 bases lining up with TRBD2. V lost 1 base and J lost 4; bases outside the gene matches: 4. The germline V gene has CDR1 SGHTA and CDR2 FQGTGA. CDR3 size: 15 residues. CDR3 bases: TGTGCCAGCAGCTTAAACGCGGGGGATTACAATGAGCAGTTCTTC. It specifies CASSLNAGDYNEQFF.

The chain employs TRBV5-4 and TRBJ2-2; the match to TRBD2 covers 10 bases. Losses at the gene ends were 0 bases for V and 4 bases for J; bases not matched to a gene: 3. The CDR3 spans 16 residues. Germline loops: CDR1 SGHNT, CDR2 YYREEE (reference sequence). The CDR3 is CASSLEREGGTGELFF. In DNA form, the CDR3 reads TGTGCCAGCAGCTTGGAGCGGGAGGGAGGCACCGGGGAGCTGTTTTTT.

The chain combines TRBV5-4 with TRBJ2-7; possible D gene TRBD2, 7 bases. The CDR3 totals 15 residues. CDR1 and CDR2 (germline): SGHNT, YYREEE (reference sequence). V was clipped by 4 bases and J by 0 bases, with 14 bases between them. CDR3 bases: TGTGCCAGCAGCCGAGGGGGGGAAGGCTCCTACGAGCAGTACTTC. Translation: CASSRGGEGSYEQYF.

CDR3 sequence: CASSTYREPNYGYTF. The CDR3 DNA follows: TGTGCCAGCAGTACCTACAGGGAACCTAACTATGGCTACACCTTC. V usage is TRBV6-5 and J usage is TRBJ1-2; D perhaps matches TRBD1 (6 bases). The CDR3 is 15 amino acids. CDR1 and CDR2 (germline): MNHEY, SVGAGI. V was pared by 5 bases and J by 0 bases, with 13 bases between.

This chain links TRBV9 with TRBJ2-5, with a weak D call TRBD1 (6 bases). CDR1 SGDLS and CDR2 YYNGEE come from the germline V gene. Trimming shortened V by 9 bases and J by 1 base, and 22 bases separated the two germline ends. The CDR3 covers 16 residues. This chain's CDR3 is CATVGWGRRPQETQYF. The CDR3 DNA sequence: TGTGCCACCGTCGGATGGGGGCGCAGGCCCCAAGAGACCCAGTACTTC. Full variable domain (missing parts from reference TRBV9 and TRBJ2-5): DSGVTQTPKHLITATGQRVTLRCSPRSGDLSVYWYQQSLDQGLQFLIQYYNGEERAKGNILERFSAQQFPDLHSELNLSSLELGDSALYFCATVGWGRRPQETQYFGPGTRLLVL.

V and J are TRBV18 and TRBJ2-3; 8 nucleotides match TRBD1. The CDR3 totals 15 residues. Germline-derived CDR1 and CDR2 are KGHSH and LQKENI. With 3 bases clipped from V and 2 bases from J, the junction kept 4 bases outside the gene matches. The CDR3 reads CASSPGTGDTDTQYF. In nucleotides, the CDR3 is TGTGCCAGCTCACCCGGGACAGGTGACACAGATACGCAGTATTTT. The whole variable domain, filled in from reference TRBV18 and TRBJ2-3, reads NAGVMQNPRHLVRRRGQEARLRCSPMKGHSHVYWYRQLPEEGLKFMVYLQKENIIDESGMPKERFSAEFPKEGPSILRIQQVVRGDSAAYFCASSPGTGDTDTQYFGPGTRLTVL.

In regard to this clone: The germline gene is not matched at one end of the junction; a read error may be the cause. The gene calls are TRBV11-2 and TRBJ2-1; D gene ambiguous. Germline V gene sequence: CDR1 SGHAT, CDR2 FQNNGV. CDR3 length: 12 residues. The CDR3 region is CASRLGAPEQFF. DNA for the CDR3: TGTGCCAGCAGATTAGGAGCCCCTGAGCAGTTCTTC. Complete variable domain (other parts from reference TRBV11-2 and TRBJ2-1): EAGVAQSPRYKIIEKRQSVAFWCNPISGHATLYWYQQILGQGPKLLIQFQNNGVVDDSQLPKDRFSAERLKGVDSTLKIQPAKLEDSAVYLCASRLGAPEQFFGPGTRLTVL.

The rearrangement links TRBV28 to TRBJ2-7, with TRBD1 as a possible D gene (6 bases). The CDR3 contains 15 residues. Per the germline V gene, CDR1 is MDHEN and CDR2 is SYDVKM. V was pared by 6 bases and J by 2 bases, with 17 bases between. CDR3 sequence: CASSSHRKGAYEQYF. The CDR3 nucleotides are TGTGCCAGCAGCTCCCATCGAAAGGGGGCCTACGAGCAGTACTTC.

This chain uses TRBV28 with TRBJ1-2, with 7 bases identical to TRBD1. Trimming removed 4 bases from V and 4 bases from J; junction bases left unmatched: 6. CDR1 MDHEN and CDR2 SYDVKM come from the germline V gene. The CDR3 loop spans 14 amino acids. The CDR3 spells CASSSGTDAYGYTF. CDR3 in DNA: TGTGCCAGCAGTTCTGGGACAGACGCCTATGGCTACACCTTC.

This rearrangement joins TRBV28 to TRBJ1-1; D may be TRBD1 (5 bases). Trimming cost V 0 bases and J 4 bases, with 12 bases left between them. Germline V lookup: CDR1 MDHEN, CDR2 SYDVKM. The CDR3 is 15 residues long. This CDR3 is CASSLWTGGVTEAFF. CDR3 bases: TGTGCCAGCAGTTTATGGACCGGAGGGGTCACTGAAGCTTTCTTT.

CDR3 in amino acids: CASSFLAGGDYEQYF. Here the CDR3 DNA reads TGTGCCAGCAGCTTCCTAGCGGGGGGTGACTACGAGCAGTACTTC. J is TRBJ2-7 and V is TRBV7-6; TRBD2 aligns across 11 bases. Germline trimming cut 3 bases from V and 3 bases from J; bases unmatched to any gene: 4. The germline gives CDR1 SGHVS, CDR2 FNYEAQ. CDR3 length: 15 residues.

The chain employs TRBV5-1 and TRBJ2-2; 7 bases fit TRBD1. V gave up 4 bases and J gave up 6 bases; unmatched junction bases: 18. The CDR3 consists of 18 residues. The V gene's germline CDR1 is SGHRS and CDR2 YFSETQ. The CDR3 reads CASSIPGTVVPSAGELFF. The CDR3 DNA reads TGCGCCAGCAGCATTCCCGGGACAGTAGTTCCCTCCGCCGGGGAGCTGTTTTTT.

The chain recombines TRBV27 with TRBJ2-7; no reliable D call. The CDR3 covers 13 residues. Germline CDR1 MNHEY, CDR2 SMNVEV (reference sequence). The germline V and J ends were trimmed by 2 bases and 4 bases, with 9 bases remaining between them. The CDR3, as DNA: TGTGCCAGCAGTTTACGGGTCCATTACGAGCAGTACTTC. Amino acid sequence: CASSLRVHYEQYF.

V and J are TRBV19 and TRBJ1-2; D uncertain. Per germline, CDR1 LNHDA and CDR2 SQIVND (reference sequence). The CDR3 contains 12 residues. V was trimmed by 6 bases and J by 5 bases, leaving 10 bases between them. CDR3: CASRVEVYGYTF. The CDR3 DNA reads TGTGCCAGTAGGGTGGAGGTTTATGGCTACACCTTC.

CDR3 DNA sequence: TGCAGCGTCATTGGCTTTGGGGCCAACGTCCTGACTTTC. It codes for CSVIGFGANVLTF. The chain carries TRBV29-1 and TRBJ2-6, with D unresolved. The V and J ends lost 6 bases and 3 bases respectively, with 9 bases between them. The CDR3 covers 13 residues. Germline assignment: CDR1 SQVTM and CDR2 ANQGSEA. The whole variable domain, remainder taken from reference TRBV29-1 and TRBJ2-6, is SAVISQKPSRDICQRGTSLTIQCQVDSQVTMMFWYRQQPGQSLTLIATANQGSEATYESGFVIDKFPISRPNLTFSTLTVSNMSPEDSSIYLCSVIGFGANVLTFGAGSRLTVL.

V usage is TRBV6-5 and J usage is TRBJ1-2; D is perhaps TRBD1 (6 bases). This CDR3 is 15 amino acids long. In germline, CDR1 is MNHEY, CDR2 SVGAGI. The V end was cut by 4 bases, the J end by 5 bases, with 17 bases between. The CDR3 sequence is CASSSQGRRVYGYTF. The CDR3 DNA follows: TGTGCCAGCAGTTCACAGGGTCGACGGGTTTATGGCTACACCTTC.

The chain has TRBV27 and TRBJ2-7; possibly TRBD2 for D (5 bases). There are 16 residues in the CDR3. The V end lost 2 bases, the J end lost 3 bases, and 17 bases lay between the germline ends. Germline loops: CDR1 MNHEY, CDR2 SMNVEV (reference sequence). The CDR3 nucleotides are TGTGCCAGCAGTTTAAGCGGAAGCAGAGTTCGCTACGAGCAGTACTTC. Residues: CASSLSGSRVRYEQYF.

The chain is built from TRBV7-6 and TRBJ2-2; D is ambiguous. V gave up 4 bases and J gave up 6 bases, with 9 bases separating them. Per the germline V gene, CDR1 is SGHVS and CDR2 is FNYEAQ. The length of the CDR3 is 13 residues. DNA for the CDR3: TGTGCCAGCAGCTCCTCAACACCCGGGGAGCTGTTTTTT. It yields the protein CASSSSTPGELFF.

The rearrangement links TRBV6-5 to TRBJ1-1, with a weak D call TRBD1 (5 bases). The CDR3 has 14 amino acids. V was shortened by 1 base and J by 3 bases, with 9 bases between the two germline ends. In germline, CDR1 is MNHEY, CDR2 SVGAGI. CDR3 DNA sequence: TGTGCCAGCAGTTACTGGGGGGAGGACACTGAAGCTTTCTTT. Translated: CASSYWGEDTEAFF.

Details on this clone: The junction shows a germline mismatch at one end, possibly a read error. V is TRBV9 and J is TRBJ1-1, with TRBD1 matching 9 bases. This CDR3 has 14 amino acids. CDR1 and CDR2 from the germline V gene are SGDLS and YYNGEE. CDR3 DNA: TGTGCCAGCAGCGCACAGGGGGCGAACGCTGAAGCTTTCTTT. Its translation is CASSAQGANAEAFF.

This chain uses TRBV2 with TRBJ2-7; 8 bases map to TRBD2. V was pared by 4 bases and J by 4 bases, with 6 bases of the junction left unmatched. The CDR3 is 14 amino acids. Germline CDR1 is SNHLY and CDR2 is FYNNEI. The CDR3 coding sequence is TGTGCCAGCAGTGGGGAAAGCGGGGGTTACGAGCAGTACTTC. Translated, it gives CASSGESGGYEQYF.

The chain carries TRBV6-5 and TRBJ2-5; possible D gene TRBD2, 5 bases. Per the germline V gene, CDR1 is MNHEY and CDR2 is SVGAGI. This CDR3 comprises 14 residues. V dropped 2 bases and J dropped 5 bases, with 12 bases sitting between them. The CDR3 sequence: CASSYGRGGETQYF. In nucleotides, the CDR3 is TGTGCCAGCAGTTACGGGCGCGGCGGGGAGACCCAGTACTTC.

This chain joins TRBV6-1 and TRBJ2-1, with 10 bases matching TRBD2. This CDR3 has 17 amino acids. Per the germline V gene, CDR1 is MNHNS and CDR2 is SASEGT. V shed 2 bases and J 8 bases; nucleotides not matched to a gene: 12. The CDR3 region is CASSELPLAGAGDEQFF. CDR3 bases: TGTGCCAGCAGTGAATTACCCCTAGCGGGAGCAGGCGATGAGCAGTTCTTC.

V is TRBV6-1 and J is TRBJ2-7; 7 nucleotides match TRBD1. From germline, CDR1 is MNHNS and CDR2 SASEGT. The CDR3 runs to 14 residues. The junction had 7 bases not matched to a gene; V was cut back by 5 bases and J by 3 bases. CDR3 protein: CASSMGDSRYEQYF. The CDR3 DNA is TGTGCCAGCAGTATGGGGGACAGCCGCTACGAGCAGTACTTC.